These 30 T cell receptor beta chains originate from one sample sequenced in a study of control samples from healthy donors and cancer patients. The protocol was immunoSEQ multiplex PCR, while the TCRdb copy is restricted to in-frame clones and leaves out a portion. The sample lists roughly 47,000 clones; around 87% were seen once. Sequences were obtained from PBMCs. These receptor sequences come from an older woman with lung cancer.

A single count supports this clone. CDR3 protein: CASSQFRLALSYNEQFF. CDR3 DNA sequence: TGCGCCAGCAGCCAATTCCGACTAGCGCTTAGTTACAATGAGCAGTTCTTC. The chain carries TRBV4-1 and TRBJ2-1; 8 bases match TRBD2. V dropped 2 bases and J dropped 4; count of bases not matched to a gene: 10. The CDR3 is made up of 17 amino acids. Germline V gene sequence: CDR1 MGHRA, CDR2 YSYEKL.

The gene calls are TRBV6-2 or TRBV6-3 and TRBJ2-1, with D perhaps matching TRBD2 (5 bases). Trimming took off 5 bases at V and 3 bases at J, with 17 bases between the two ends. The germline V gene encodes CDR1 MNHEY and CDR2 SVGEGT. The CDR3 extends over 16 amino acids. The CDR3 here is CASSHTREWGYNEQFF. In nucleotides, the CDR3 is TGTGCCAGCAGTCATACTCGGGAATGGGGCTACAATGAGCAGTTCTTC.

This chain uses TRBV15 with TRBJ2-3; D is undetermined. The ends were cut back, 3 bases at V and 4 bases at J, with 11 bases in the middle. This CDR3 contains 14 residues. The germline V gene has CDR1 LNHNV and CDR2 YYDKDF (reference sequence). CDR3 nucleotide sequence: TGTGCCACCAGCAGGGCGAACACAGCAGATACGCAGTATTTT. This translates into CATSRANTADTQYF.

J is TRBJ1-4 and V is TRBV6-5, with 8 bases lining up with TRBD1. V lost 6 bases and J lost 4; bases outside the gene matches: 4. CDR3 length: 14 amino acids. Germline CDR1 reads MNHEY; CDR2 reads SVGAGI. The CDR3 bases are TGTGCCAGCAGCCGGACAGGGTTTAATGAAAAACTGTTTTTT. This translates into CASSRTGFNEKLFF.

V usage is TRBV24-1 and J usage is TRBJ2-1, with D maybe TRBD2 (6 bases). This CDR3 spans 14 amino acids. The V end was cut by 3 bases, the J end by 4 bases, with 9 bases between. Per germline, CDR1 KGHDR and CDR2 SFDVKD. In nucleotides, the CDR3 is TGTGCCACCAGTGATCCGGGGGATTACAATGAGCAGTTCTTC. It encodes CATSDPGDYNEQFF.

This chain uses TRBV5-6 with TRBJ2-2, with 9 bases that match TRBD2. J gave up 7 bases and V 2 bases, and 6 bases lay outside the gene matches. CDR3 length equals 15 residues. Germline CDR1 and CDR2: SGHDT and YYEEEE. The CDR3 bases are TGTGCCAGCAGCTTCTTAGCGGGAGCAGGCGGGGAGCTGTTTTTT. It yields the protein CASSFLAGAGGELFF.

The rearrangement uses TRBV7-9 and TRBJ1-6, with 7 positions matching TRBD1. The CDR3 sequence is 15 residues long. The germline gives CDR1 SEHNR, CDR2 FQNEAQ (reference sequence). Unmatched junction bases numbered 6, after V lost 3 bases and J lost 7 bases. CDR3 amino acids: CASSFDREVNSPLHF. Written as DNA, the CDR3 is TGTGCCAGCAGCTTCGACAGGGAAGTGAATTCACCCCTCCACTTT.

The chain links TRBV5-4 to TRBJ1-2, with D possibly TRBD1 on 6 matching bases. CDR1 is SGHNT and CDR2 is YYREEE in the germline V gene (reference sequence). Trimming cost V 0 bases and J 4 bases, with 19 bases left between them. CDR3 length equals 17 residues. The CDR3 region has the DNA TGTGCCAGCAGCTTGGGAACAGGGCGTATTTTAAGCTATGGCTACACCTTC. Protein product: CASSLGTGRILSYGYTF.

V is TRBV19 and J is TRBJ1-3, with D uncertain. The CDR3 is made up of 15 amino acids. V lost 6 bases and J 1 base, leaving 13 bases between the germline ends. CDR1 and CDR2 from the germline V gene are LNHDA and SQIVND (reference sequence). The DNA of the CDR3 is TGTGCCAGTAGGCCCAGTAAGGAATCTGGAAACACCATATATTTT. It specifies CASRPSKESGNTIYF. The full variable domain, its missing parts supplied by reference TRBV19 and TRBJ1-3, is DGGITQSPKYLFRKEGQNVTLSCEQNLNHDAMYWYRQDPGQGLRLIYYSQIVNDFQKGDIAEGYSVSREKKESFPLTVTSAQKNPTAFYLCASRPSKESGNTIYFGEGSWLTVV.

The chain is built from TRBV27 and TRBJ1-1, with 7 positions matching TRBD1. The V segment lost 5 bases and the J segment 4 bases; nucleotides outside the gene matches: 7. Per germline, CDR1 MNHEY and CDR2 SMNVEV (reference sequence). The CDR3 sequence is 14 residues long. The CDR3 DNA follows: TGTGCCAGCAGTCCCCCCCCAGGGGGCACTGAAGCTTTCTTT. As protein: CASSPPPGGTEAFF.

The rearrangement links TRBV7-9 to TRBJ1-1; TRBD1 agrees at 7 bases. With V trimmed by 4 bases and J by 1 base, 3 bases remained unmatched. The CDR3 runs 14 residues. Per the germline V gene, CDR1 is SEHNR and CDR2 is FQNEAQ (reference sequence). The CDR3 bases are TGTGCCAGCAGCTCTTGGACAGGGAACACTGAAGCTTTCTTT. Residues: CASSSWTGNTEAFF.

In the case of this clone: Other DNA sequences in this sample translate to the same CDR3. The rearrangement links TRBV4-2 to TRBJ2-2; D is perhaps TRBD1 (5 bases). CDR1 LGHNA and CDR2 YNFKEQ come from the germline V gene. Trimming stripped 0 bases from V and 4 bases from J, with 6 bases between. The CDR3 is 14 residues long. The CDR3, as DNA: TGTGCCAGCAGCCAAGATAGGGGCACCGGGGAGCTGTTTTTT. Translated, it gives CASSQDRGTGELFF.

The rearrangement links TRBV6-1 to TRBJ1-3; TRBD1 is a possible D gene (6 bases). There are 16 residues in the CDR3. V lost 0 bases to trimming and J lost 0 bases, with 9 bases between them. Germline V gene lookup returns CDR1 MNHNS and CDR2 SASEGT. The DNA for the CDR3 is TGTGCCAGCAGTGAAGCAGGGGGAAGCTCTGGAAACACCATATATTTT. Translated, it gives CASSEAGGSSGNTIYF.

This chain joins TRBV19 and TRBJ2-2, with 7 bases matching TRBD1. With V trimmed by 3 bases and J by 4 bases, 5 bases remained unmatched. The germline CDR1 and CDR2 sequences are LNHDA and SQIVND (reference sequence). The CDR3 spans 15 residues. CDR3 in amino acids: CASSIQGVGTGELFF. CDR3 coding DNA: TGTGCCAGTAGTATCCAGGGGGTGGGCACCGGGGAGCTGTTTTTT. Full variable domain (remainder filled in from reference TRBV19 and TRBJ2-2): DGGITQSPKYLFRKEGQNVTLSCEQNLNHDAMYWYRQDPGQGLRLIYYSQIVNDFQKGDIAEGYSVSREKKESFPLTVTSAQKNPTAFYLCASSIQGVGTGELFFGEGSRLTVL.

V is TRBV2 and J is TRBJ2-7; D may be TRBD2 (5 bases). The V end was cut by 4 bases, the J end by 6 bases, with 13 bases between. This CDR3 is 13 amino acids long. Germline V gene data show CDR1 as SNHLY and CDR2 as FYNNEI. The chain's CDR3 is CASSGPGMGEQYF. CDR3 DNA sequence: TGTGCCAGCAGTGGCCCGGGAATGGGCGAGCAGTACTTC.

This clone was detected only once. The J gene is TRBJ2-7, the V gene TRBV6-5; maybe TRBD2 (6 bases). V shed 6 bases and J shed 0 bases, with 15 bases lying between them. Germline CDR1 and CDR2: MNHEY and SVGAGI. The CDR3 runs 15 residues. The CDR3 here is CASRRDSWSSYEQYF. For the CDR3, the DNA is TGTGCCAGCAGAAGGGACTCATGGAGCTCCTACGAGCAGTACTTC.

The CDR3 spells CASSQEGTGTGELFF. In DNA form, the CDR3 reads TGTGCCAGCAGCCAAGAAGGGACGGGGACCGGGGAGCTGTTTTTT. This rearrangement joins TRBV4-2 to TRBJ2-2, with D perhaps given as TRBD1 or TRBD2 (5 bases each). The germline V gene has CDR1 LGHNA and CDR2 YNFKEQ. V was cut by 0 bases and J by 5 bases, with 10 bases left in between. The CDR3 consists of 15 residues.

The V call is TRBV3-1 (or the pseudogene TRBV3-2), the J call TRBJ2-1; 9 nucleotides agree with TRBD2. V lost 10 bases and J lost 6; bases outside the gene matches: 10. The CDR3 has 14 residues. The germline V gene encodes CDR1 LGHDT and CDR2 YNNKEL (reference sequence). CDR3 protein: CATAVAGAINEQFF. CDR3 sequence (DNA): TGTGCCACTGCCGTAGCGGGAGCGATCAATGAGCAGTTCTTC.

This clone has more than one count but fewer than ten. CDR3 loop: CASSSGRTPEKLFF. The CDR3 coding sequence is TGCGCCAGCAGCTCCGGCCGGACGCCTGAAAAACTGTTTTTT. The chain has TRBV5-1 and TRBJ1-4; D gene unclear. Trimming removed 3 bases from V and 7 bases from J, with 13 bases in between. CDR1 is SGHRS and CDR2 is YFSETQ in the germline V gene. CDR3 size: 14 residues.

The table lists this clone with a count of one. CDR3 nucleotides: TGTGCCAGCAGTGATAGAAGAGTGGGCTATGGCTACACCTTC. Protein sequence: CASSDRRVGYGYTF. The genes are TRBV6-1 and TRBJ1-2; no reliable D call. Germline CDR1 reads MNHNS; CDR2 reads SASEGT. This CDR3 has 14 amino acids. The germline V and J ends were trimmed by 3 bases and 4 bases, with 12 bases remaining between them.

V usage is TRBV7-9 and J usage is TRBJ2-1; TRBD2 might be the D (6 bases). Per germline, CDR1 SEHNR and CDR2 FQNEAQ (reference sequence). Trimming left V 5 bases short and J 5 bases short, with 16 bases between. The CDR3 has 15 amino acids. CDR3 DNA sequence: TGTGCCAGCAGCACGCCGGGACTTCAGGACAATGAGCAGTTCTTC. Its translation is CASSTPGLQDNEQFF.

This rearrangement joins TRBV5-1 to TRBJ2-4; D ambiguous. Germline V gives CDR1 SGHRS, CDR2 YFSETQ. The V end lost 3 bases, the J end lost 1 base, and 8 bases lay between the germline ends. The CDR3 consists of 14 residues. The CDR3 reads CASSSLDAKNIQYF. CDR3 DNA: TGCGCCAGCAGCTCTTTGGACGCCAAAAACATTCAGTACTTC.

This clone turned up a few times. The rearrangement links TRBV9 to TRBJ2-5, with D possibly TRBD1 on 5 matching bases. This CDR3 region has 16 residues. Trimming took off 0 bases at V and 2 bases at J, with 14 bases between the two ends. Germline V gene lookup returns CDR1 SGDLS and CDR2 YYNGEE. The CDR3 region has the DNA TGTGCCAGCAGCGTAGGTACAGGTGGTAGTCAAGAGACCCAGTACTTC. Translation gives CASSVGTGGSQETQYF.

The chain has TRBV19 and TRBJ1-1; D possibly corresponds to TRBD1 (6 bases). The CDR3 loop spans 13 amino acids. In germline, CDR1 is LNHDA, CDR2 SQIVND (reference sequence). V lost 10 bases and J lost 4, with 16 bases in between. The chain's CDR3 is CAISKGGSTEAFF. The CDR3 DNA reads TGTGCCATTTCCAAGGGGGGGAGCACTGAAGCTTTCTTT.

The chain carries TRBV15 and TRBJ2-3; 8 bases match TRBD2. J was trimmed by 2 bases and V by 5 bases; bases with no gene match: 15. Germline assignment: CDR1 LNHNV and CDR2 YYDKDF (reference sequence). The length of the CDR3 is 18 residues. The chain's CDR3 is CATSQTEGLAGITDTQYF. The CDR3 DNA reads TGTGCCACCAGCCAAACAGAAGGACTAGCCGGTATCACAGATACGCAGTATTTT.

The rearrangement joins TRBV7-3 to TRBJ1-2, with no clear D. Germline CDR1 SGHTA, CDR2 FQGTGA. This CDR3 spans 17 amino acids. The germline V and J ends were trimmed by 2 bases and 4 bases, with 20 bases remaining between them. The CDR3 nucleotides are TGTGCCAGCAGCTTATTCCCAGGCACCACCCGTGGCTATGGCTACACCTTC. Translating it yields CASSLFPGTTRGYGYTF.

The DNA for the CDR3 is TGTGCCAGCAGTGACCAAGGGACTAGCGTCACAGATACGCAGTATTTT. Its translation: CASSDQGTSVTDTQYF. V usage is TRBV6-4 and J usage is TRBJ2-3, with 10 positions matching TRBD2. Germline trimming cut 2 bases from V and 2 bases from J; bases unmatched to any gene: 4. The CDR3 runs 16 residues. Germline CDR1 and CDR2: MRHNA and SNTAGT.

The J gene is TRBJ2-7, the V gene TRBV19; D unclear. The CDR3 totals 12 residues. Germline V lookup: CDR1 LNHDA, CDR2 SQIVND (reference sequence). V shed 7 bases and J shed 5 bases, with 12 bases lying between them. In nucleotides, the CDR3 is TGTGCCAGTAAATTAATCTTCCACGAGCAGTACTTC. Translated: CASKLIFHEQYF.

This clone has more than one count but fewer than ten. The chain employs TRBV19 and TRBJ1-2, with D perhaps matching TRBD1 (5 bases). This CDR3 region has 14 residues. Germline CDR1 reads LNHDA; CDR2 reads SQIVND (reference sequence). V lost 1 base and J lost 4, with 10 bases in between. The CDR3 loop is CASSIGGTAYGYTF. The CDR3 nucleotides read TGTGCCAGTAGTATAGGCGGGACGGCCTATGGCTACACCTTC.

The chain links TRBV18 to TRBJ2-6; TRBD1 aligns across 11 bases. J gave up 1 base and V 5 bases, and 7 bases lay outside the gene matches. This CDR3 has 18 amino acids. Per the germline V gene, CDR1 is KGHSH and CDR2 is LQKENI. In nucleotides, the CDR3 is TGTGCCAGCTCAGCCGCGGGACAGGGGGTATCTGGGGCCAACGTCCTGACTTTC. This sequence encodes CASSAAGQGVSGANVLTF.